The TCR beta chain under discussion was sequenced for a study of blood T cell repertoires in COVID-19 (dated by TCRdb to about 2020). Regarding the complete study: Collaborator samples came from the United States, Italy and Spain and covered acute and convalescent phases of COVID-19. The material from the prospective study consisted of cDNA or gDNA derived from T cells, B-cell-depleted T cells, or PBMCs. Deeply sampled blood TCRbeta repertoires from subjects exposed to, actively infected with, or recovered from COVID-19 were included in the dataset. The repertoires were released in a freely available public database intended as a resource for research on the immune response to SARS-CoV-2. The samples were drawn from the first 160 participants of the ongoing ImmuneRACE study and from more than 1,000 subjects provided by 6 global collaborators. The sample metadata nearly always contained a de-identified subject ID, COVID-19 status, age in years and sex. Where HLA class I and class II types were available, the types were taken from metadata supplied by the sample provider, not from assay-based typing.

V was cut back by 3 bases and J by 3 bases, leaving a gap of 11 bases between them. The CDR3, from cysteine to phenylalanine, totals 14 residues. The CDR3 DNA has 42 bases and is translated from base 1. Sequences KGHSY (CDR1) and FQNENV (CDR2) are obtained from the germline V gene. TCRbeta CDR3 regions were amplified from genomic DNA using the immunoSEQ Assay, a bias-controlled multiplex PCR. The authors processed their data as follows. Within the assay, amplification of reference gene primers was used to estimate how many nucleated cells each sample contained. Sequence reads were collapsed and filtered to measure the absolute abundance of every unique TCRbeta CDR3 rearrangement. For each sample, productive Simpson clonality was calculated as the square root of Simpson's diversity index over productive rearrangements. TCRdb carries this immuneACCESS record with in-frame sequences only. Its versions omit some clonotypes, under half of them owing to an unresolved V gene in the studies checked, with the rest unexplained. For V, J and clone size, that table is used; D and trimming come from the DNA. Here the sample has some 60,000 clones; roughly 92% occur a single time. Approximately 6% of the sample is in the top ten clones.

Collaborating institutions collected whole blood in K2EDTA tubes following their own protocols. For TCRbeta analysis, collaborators shipped samples as frozen whole blood, isolated PBMCs, or DNA extracted from either of those sample types. Broad study findings and their caveats: Clinical and demographic metadata were provided uncurated, with the amount varying by source and participant.

Concerning this clone itself: The antigen it recognizes is unknown. No much larger clonotype is one base removed from it; base qualities were not supplied.

The sequence was obtained from a human donor in a cohort sampled during active COVID-19. What was sequenced was peripheral blood. This chain joins TRBV16 to TRBJ1-1; TRBD1 might be the D gene, on 5 matching bases. The nucleotides read TGTGCCAGCAGCCATTTTGGGGGGGACACTGAAGCTTTCTTT. It is translated as CASSHFGGDTEAFF.